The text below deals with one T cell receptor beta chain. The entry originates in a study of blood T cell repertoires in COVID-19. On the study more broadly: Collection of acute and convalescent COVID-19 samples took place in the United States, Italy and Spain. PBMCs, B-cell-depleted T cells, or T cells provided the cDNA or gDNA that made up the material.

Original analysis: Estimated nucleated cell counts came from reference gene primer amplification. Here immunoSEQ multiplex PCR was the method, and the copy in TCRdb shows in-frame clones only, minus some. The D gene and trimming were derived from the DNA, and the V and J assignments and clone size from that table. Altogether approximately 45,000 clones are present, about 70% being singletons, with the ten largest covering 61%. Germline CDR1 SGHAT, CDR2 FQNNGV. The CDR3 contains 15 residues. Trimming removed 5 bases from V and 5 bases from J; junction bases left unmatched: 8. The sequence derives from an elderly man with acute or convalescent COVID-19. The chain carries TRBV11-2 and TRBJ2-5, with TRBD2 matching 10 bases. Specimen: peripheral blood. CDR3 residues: CASSVTSGVPETQYF. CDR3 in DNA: TGTGCCAGCAGCGTTACTAGCGGGGTGCCCGAGACCCAGTACTTC.